Listed here is a single T cell receptor (beta chain). The antigen is not known. The germline gives CDR1 SGHTA, CDR2 FQGTGA. The CDR3 consists of 13 residues. Trimming left V 5 bases short and J 4 bases short, with 9 bases between. This sample was included in a study of T cell clonotyping in hematopoietic cell transplantation. Study results and limitations: Without cell sorting, CD4 versus CD8 contributions remain unresolved. Pathologically expanded recipient clonotypes increased progressively from day 30 to day 180 as diversity fell.

Sequenced by immunoSEQ multiplex PCR; TCRdb stores in-frame clones only, minus some. Here the sample spans about 45,000 clones, less than 95% being singletons. This chain connects TRBV7-3 to TRBJ2-1; D is undetermined. This receptor was taken from a woman in her 50s in good health. Some clones in this sample may be carry-over from other donors' samples. Sequences were obtained from peripheral blood mononuclear cells. CDR3 coding DNA: TGTGCCAGCAGCCCGGCCCGGTACAATGAGCAGTTCTTC. This encodes CASSPARYNEQFF.